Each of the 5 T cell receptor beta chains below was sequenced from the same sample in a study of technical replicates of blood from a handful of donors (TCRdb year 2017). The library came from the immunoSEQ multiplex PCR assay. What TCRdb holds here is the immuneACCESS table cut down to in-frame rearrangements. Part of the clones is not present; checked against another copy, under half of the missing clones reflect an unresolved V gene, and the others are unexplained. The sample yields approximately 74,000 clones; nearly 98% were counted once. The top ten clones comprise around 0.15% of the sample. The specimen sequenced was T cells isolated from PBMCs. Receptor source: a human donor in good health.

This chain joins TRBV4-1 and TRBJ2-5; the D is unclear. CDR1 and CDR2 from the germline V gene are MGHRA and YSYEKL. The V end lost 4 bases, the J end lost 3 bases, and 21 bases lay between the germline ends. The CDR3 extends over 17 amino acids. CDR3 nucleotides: TGCGCCAGCAGCCCCTCCCCCCACCAACACAGAGAAGAGACCCAGTACTTC. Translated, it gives CASSPSPHQHREETQYF.

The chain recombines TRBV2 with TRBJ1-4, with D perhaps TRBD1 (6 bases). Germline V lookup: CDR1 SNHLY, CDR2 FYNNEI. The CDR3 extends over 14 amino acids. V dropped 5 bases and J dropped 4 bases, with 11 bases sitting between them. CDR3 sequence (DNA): TGTGCCAGCAGTCGGACAGCAAGTAATGAAAAACTGTTTTTT. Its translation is CASSRTASNEKLFF.

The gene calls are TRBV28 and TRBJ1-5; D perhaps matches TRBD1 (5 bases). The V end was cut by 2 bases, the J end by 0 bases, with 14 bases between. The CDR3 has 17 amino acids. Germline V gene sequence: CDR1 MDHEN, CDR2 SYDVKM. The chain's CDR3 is CASSLGRGLYSNQPQHF. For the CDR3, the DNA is TGTGCCAGCAGTTTAGGGCGGGGCCTGTATAGCAATCAGCCCCAGCATTTT.

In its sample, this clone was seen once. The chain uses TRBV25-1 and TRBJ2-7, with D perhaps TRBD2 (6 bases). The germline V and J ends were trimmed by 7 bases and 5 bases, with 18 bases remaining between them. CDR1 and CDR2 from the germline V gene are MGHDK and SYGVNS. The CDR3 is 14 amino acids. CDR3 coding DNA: TGTGCCAGCACGAGGGGAGGACGGAGCAACGAGCAGTACTTC. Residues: CASTRGGRSNEQYF.

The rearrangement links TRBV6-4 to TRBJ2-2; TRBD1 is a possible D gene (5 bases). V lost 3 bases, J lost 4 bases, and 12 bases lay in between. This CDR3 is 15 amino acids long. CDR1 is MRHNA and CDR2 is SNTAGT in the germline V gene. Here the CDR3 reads CASSENPRGTGELFF. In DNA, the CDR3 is TGTGCCAGCAGTGAAAACCCAAGGGGCACCGGGGAGCTGTTTTTT.